Below, 28 T cell receptor beta chains from the same sample are listed, as sequenced in a study of blood T cell repertoires in COVID-19. Some clones are missing from TCRdb's copy, which holds only in-frame ones; the method was immunoSEQ multiplex PCR. The data hold roughly 100,000 clones, with over 65% observed a single time. Sample: peripheral blood. The receptors stem from a human donor in a cohort sampled during active COVID-19.

The chain is built from TRBV5-5 and TRBJ2-1; 7 nucleotides line up with TRBD2. V shed 0 bases, J shed 7 bases, and the junction held 16 bases outside the gene matches. The CDR3 is made up of 18 amino acids. Germline V gene sequence: CDR1 SGHKS, CDR2 YYEKEE (reference sequence). The CDR3 DNA sequence: TGTGCCAGCAGCTTGGGCCTGGCGAGGGCGGGGGTAGGGAATGAGCAGTTCTTC. Encoded protein: CASSLGLARAGVGNEQFF.

This rearrangement joins TRBV1 to TRBJ2-5; the table's D call TRBD2 went unverified against the DNA. TRBV1 is flagged as a pseudogene. The CDR3 consists of 18 residues. Here the CDR3 reads CTSSRGLAGASYQETQYF. In DNA, the CDR3 is TGCACCAGCAGTCGAGGACTAGCGGGGGCCTCGTACCAAGAGACCCAGTACTTC.

The chain carries TRBV4-3 and TRBJ2-2, with D maybe TRBD1 (6 bases). V was clipped by 1 base and J by 0 bases, with 6 bases between them. CDR1 and CDR2 from the germline V gene are LGHNA and YSLEER. This CDR3 is built from 15 residues. The DNA of the CDR3 is TGCGCCAGCAGCCAAGGACAGGCGAACACCGGGGAGCTGTTTTTT. Encoded protein: CASSQGQANTGELFF.

This sequence joins TRBV2 and TRBJ2-1, with TRBD1 identical over 8 bases. V lost 5 bases and J lost 15; bases outside the gene matches: 12. This CDR3 is built from 13 residues. Germline V gene lookup returns CDR1 SNHLY and CDR2 FYNNEI. The CDR3 DNA reads as TGTGCCAGCAGTCCACGACAGGGGCTGCTCGGGTTCTTC. It translates to CASSPRQGLLGFF.

The V and J genes are TRBV7-2 and TRBJ2-7, with D possibly TRBD1 on 5 matching bases. Trimming pared 6 bases from V and 4 bases from J, leaving 10 bases between. Germline assignment: CDR1 SGHTA and CDR2 FQGNSA. The CDR3 has 12 amino acids. The DNA of the CDR3 is TGTGCCAGCAGTCCGTCAGGGTACGAGCAGTACTTC. Translation gives CASSPSGYEQYF.

J is TRBJ2-1 and V is TRBV3-1 (or the pseudogene TRBV3-2); the D gene is possibly TRBD1 (6 bases). In germline, CDR1 is LGHDT, CDR2 YNNKEL (reference sequence). There are 16 residues in the CDR3. The V end was cut by 1 base, the J end by 1 base, with 11 bases between. The CDR3 nucleotides read TGTGCCAGCAGCCAAGCTCTGGGGGCTTCCTACAATGAGCAGTTCTTC. It specifies CASSQALGASYNEQFF.

The chain carries TRBV7-9 and TRBJ1-1; TRBD1 is a possible D gene (5 bases). This CDR3 has 12 residues. V was shortened by 6 bases and J by 2 bases, with 7 bases between the two germline ends. Looked up from germline, CDR1 is SEHNR and CDR2 is FQNEAQ (reference sequence). This CDR3 reads CASRDTNTEAFF. CDR3 nucleotide sequence: TGTGCCAGCAGGGACACCAACACTGAAGCTTTCTTT. Full variable domain (remainder filled in from reference TRBV7-9 and TRBJ1-1): DTGVSQNPRHKITKRGQNVTFRCDPISEHNRLYWYRQTLGQGPEFLTYFQNEAQLEKSRLLSDRFSAERPKGSFSTLEIQRTEQGDSAMYLCASRDTNTEAFFGQGTRLTVV.

V usage is TRBV6-5 and J usage is TRBJ1-1, with TRBD1 as a possible D gene (6 bases). The CDR3 length is 13 residues. Germline CDR1 and CDR2: MNHEY and SVGAGI. The V end was cut by 4 bases, the J end by 4 bases, with 10 bases between. The CDR3 region is CASSSRGPTEAFF. The CDR3 DNA is TGTGCCAGCAGTTCCAGGGGACCCACTGAAGCTTTCTTT.

The V gene is TRBV18, the J gene TRBJ2-2; possibly TRBD1 for D (6 bases). Germline V gene lookup returns CDR1 KGHSH and CDR2 LQKENI. The CDR3 is 15 amino acids. V lost 0 bases to trimming and J lost 4 bases, with 9 bases between them. The CDR3 region has the DNA TGTGCCAGCTCACCACCCAGGGGCAGCACCGGGGAGCTGTTTTTT. Translation: CASSPPRGSTGELFF. Filled out from reference TRBV18 and TRBJ2-2, the complete variable domain reads NAGVMQNPRHLVRRRGQEARLRCSPMKGHSHVYWYRQLPEEGLKFMVYLQKENIIDESGMPKERFSAEFPKEGPSILRIQQVVRGDSAAYFCASSPPRGSTGELFFGEGSRLTVL.

This clone has a single count. V is TRBV11-2 and J is TRBJ1-2; TRBD1 matches at 7 bases. The trim removed 1 base at V and 0 bases at J, leaving 8 bases unmatched. CDR1 and CDR2 from the germline V gene are SGHAT and FQNNGV. This CDR3 region has 17 residues. The CDR3 region has the DNA TGTGCCAGCAGCTTAGGCAAACCCGGGACAGCTAACTATGGCTACACCTTC. It encodes CASSLGKPGTANYGYTF.

The chain is built from TRBV30 and TRBJ2-7; TRBD2 matches 7 bases. This CDR3 spans 14 amino acids. CDR1 is GTSNPN, CDR2 SVGIG, per germline (reference sequence). With V trimmed by 4 bases and J by 6 bases, 12 bases remained unmatched. Written as DNA, the CDR3 is TGTGCCTGGATGGCGGGGGTCAGCGTTGCCGAGCAGTACTTC. Amino acid sequence: CAWMAGVSVAEQYF.

This clone has at least ten counts. The chain has TRBV2 and TRBJ1-1; D gene unclear. CDR3 length: 12 residues. V lost 11 bases and J lost 4, with 14 bases in between. The germline CDR1 and CDR2 sequences are SNHLY and FYNNEI. Written as DNA, the CDR3 is TGTGCCTGTGGGGAGGGTACCACTGAAGCTTTCTTT. It specifies CACGEGTTEAFF.

The chain links TRBV11-2 to TRBJ2-1; D ambiguous. CDR1 SGHAT and CDR2 FQNNGV come from the germline V gene. The length of the CDR3 is 14 residues. The V and J ends lost 1 base and 10 bases respectively, with 14 bases between them. The CDR3 DNA is TGTGCCAGCAGCTTAGGGGCAGGCCTCGCGGAGCAGTTCTTC. It encodes CASSLGAGLAEQFF.

In its sample, this clone was seen once. The V call is TRBV9, the J call TRBJ2-1; 7 positions agree with TRBD2. There are 14 residues in the CDR3. The ends lost 3 bases at V and 3 bases at J; junction bases unmatched: 3. The germline gives CDR1 SGDLS, CDR2 YYNGEE. The chain's CDR3 is CASSARDYYNEQFF. The CDR3 bases are TGTGCCAGCAGCGCCCGGGACTACTACAATGAGCAGTTCTTC.

The chain combines TRBV9 with TRBJ1-1; no clear D gene. Germline CDR1 is SGDLS and CDR2 is YYNGEE. Deletions cut 0 bases from V and 1 base from J, with 10 bases between. CDR3 length equals 15 residues. Here the CDR3 reads CASSVEQIPNTEAFF. CDR3 bases: TGTGCCAGCAGCGTAGAACAGATCCCGAACACTGAAGCTTTCTTT.

This chain joins TRBV5-5 and TRBJ2-1, with a tentative D call TRBD2 (5 bases). CDR3 length equals 15 residues. The V end was cut by 4 bases, the J end by 0 bases, with 11 bases between. Looked up from germline, CDR1 is SGHKS and CDR2 is YYEKEE (reference sequence). CDR3 DNA: TGTGCCAGCAGCCCCGGGGAGCTCTCCTACAATGAGCAGTTCTTC. Its translation is CASSPGELSYNEQFF.

The rearrangement joins TRBV2 to TRBJ1-5; 9 bases are a match to TRBD1. J was trimmed by 5 bases and V by 5 bases; bases with no gene match: 1. The CDR3 loop spans 13 amino acids. Germline V gene data show CDR1 as SNHLY and CDR2 as FYNNEI. This CDR3 is CASSWTGDQPQHF. The CDR3 nucleotides read TGTGCCAGCAGTTGGACAGGGGATCAGCCCCAGCATTTT. The full variable domain, its missing parts supplied by reference TRBV2 and TRBJ1-5, is EPEVTQTPSHQVTQMGQEVILRCVPISNHLYFYWYRQILGQKVEFLVSFYNNEISEKSEIFDDQFSVERPDGSNFTLKIRSTKLEDSAMYFCASSWTGDQPQHFGDGTRLSIL.

This sequence joins TRBV25-1 and TRBJ1-2; D uncertain. With 1 base removed from V and 3 bases from J, the gap between germline ends came to 6 bases. Germline-derived CDR1 and CDR2 are MGHDK and SYGVNS. The CDR3 contains 13 residues. The CDR3 here is CASSESVDYGYTF. The CDR3 bases are TGTGCCAGCAGTGAATCGGTAGACTATGGCTACACCTTC.

The V call is TRBV6-5, the J call TRBJ2-3, with D maybe TRBD2 (6 bases). Germline CDR1 reads MNHEY; CDR2 reads SVGAGI. The CDR3 is 14 amino acids. Trimming removed 7 bases from V and 0 bases from J, with 11 bases in between. The CDR3: CASKPGLSTDTQYF. CDR3 DNA: TGTGCCAGCAAGCCGGGACTCAGCACAGATACGCAGTATTTT.

The chain carries TRBV6-5 and TRBJ2-7; perhaps TRBD2 as D (6 bases). The germline V and J ends were trimmed by 6 bases and 2 bases, with 14 bases remaining between them. The CDR3 has 14 residues. The germline V gene encodes CDR1 MNHEY and CDR2 SVGAGI. CDR3 residues: CASSTVAGPYEQYF. DNA of the CDR3: TGTGCCAGCAGCACGGTGGCGGGACCCTACGAGCAGTACTTC.

This rearrangement joins TRBV18 to TRBJ1-5; tentatively, D is TRBD1 (5 bases). Trimming stripped 3 bases from V and 3 bases from J, with 12 bases between. The germline CDR1 and CDR2 sequences are KGHSH and LQKENI. The CDR3 extends over 15 amino acids. CDR3 residues: CASSPQEGINQPQHF. The CDR3 nucleotides are TGTGCCAGCTCACCCCAGGAGGGGATCAATCAGCCCCAGCATTTT.

The V and J genes are TRBV25-1 and TRBJ1-4; no clear D gene. Trimming shortened V by 4 bases and J by 7 bases, and 16 bases separated the two germline ends. Per germline, CDR1 MGHDK and CDR2 SYGVNS. This CDR3 region has 15 residues. The CDR3 nucleotides read TGTGCCAGCAGTGTGCTAGGCGGGGTTGCTGAAAAACTGTTTTTT. This codes for CASSVLGGVAEKLFF.

The sample holds a few counts of this clone. The chain recombines TRBV2 with TRBJ2-2; 7 bases are shared with TRBD2. In germline, CDR1 is SNHLY, CDR2 FYNNEI. The CDR3 is made up of 14 amino acids. The V segment lost 6 bases and the J segment 4 bases; nucleotides outside the gene matches: 5. The CDR3 DNA reads as TGTGCCAGCAGGGTGGGGAGGGGCACCGGGGAGCTGTTTTTT. Amino acids: CASRVGRGTGELFF.

V is TRBV19 and J is TRBJ2-3; 7 nucleotides line up with TRBD1. Germline CDR1 reads LNHDA; CDR2 reads SQIVND (reference sequence). The CDR3 sequence is 14 residues long. After removal of 5 bases from V and 4 bases from J, the junction contained 6 bases not matched to a gene. The CDR3 bases are TGTGCCAGTAGTCTAGGGGGCGCGGCAGATACGCAGTATTTT. It translates to CASSLGGAADTQYF. The full variable domain, in which reference TRBV19 and TRBJ2-3 provide the parts outside the CDR3, is DGGITQSPKYLFRKEGQNVTLSCEQNLNHDAMYWYRQDPGQGLRLIYYSQIVNDFQKGDIAEGYSVSREKKESFPLTVTSAQKNPTAFYLCASSLGGAADTQYFGPGTRLTVL.

The chain recombines TRBV11-3 with TRBJ2-5, with TRBD2 as a possible D gene (5 bases). CDR3 length equals 15 residues. Between the trimmed V and J ends, which lost 5 bases and 1 base, there was a span of 14 bases. CDR1 is SGHNT and CDR2 is YENEEA in the germline V gene. For the CDR3, the DNA is TGTGCCAGCAGCCCTTCGGACTCCTCCCAAGAGACCCAGTACTTC. Translating it yields CASSPSDSSQETQYF.

The gene calls are TRBV6-5 and TRBJ1-2, with a possible D match to TRBD1 (5 bases). V was pared by 5 bases and J by 5 bases, with 18 bases between. Germline V CDR1 and CDR2: MNHEY, SVGAGI. This CDR3 is built from 15 residues. Here the CDR3 reads CASSPLAGRRYGYTF. The CDR3 DNA reads TGTGCCAGCAGTCCACTCGCGGGGCGCAGATATGGCTACACCTTC.

The V call is TRBV7-2, the J call TRBJ2-3; 7 nucleotides agree with TRBD2. The CDR3 extends over 18 amino acids. V was clipped by 5 bases and J by 4 bases; unmatched bases: 18. Germline V gene data show CDR1 as SGHTA and CDR2 as FQGNSA. CDR3 in amino acids: CASSLRRMRAGVSDTQYF. CDR3 DNA sequence: TGTGCCAGCAGCCTCCGGAGAATGAGGGCGGGGGTGTCAGATACGCAGTATTTT.

This chain connects TRBV5-1 to TRBJ1-2, with 7 bases lining up with TRBD1. This CDR3 has 15 amino acids. Germline CDR1 and CDR2: SGHRS and YFSETQ. J gave up 0 bases and V 4 bases, and 6 bases lay outside the gene matches. CDR3 loop: CASSPTGMTNYGYTF. CDR3 bases: TGCGCCAGCAGCCCGACAGGGATGACTAACTATGGCTACACCTTC.